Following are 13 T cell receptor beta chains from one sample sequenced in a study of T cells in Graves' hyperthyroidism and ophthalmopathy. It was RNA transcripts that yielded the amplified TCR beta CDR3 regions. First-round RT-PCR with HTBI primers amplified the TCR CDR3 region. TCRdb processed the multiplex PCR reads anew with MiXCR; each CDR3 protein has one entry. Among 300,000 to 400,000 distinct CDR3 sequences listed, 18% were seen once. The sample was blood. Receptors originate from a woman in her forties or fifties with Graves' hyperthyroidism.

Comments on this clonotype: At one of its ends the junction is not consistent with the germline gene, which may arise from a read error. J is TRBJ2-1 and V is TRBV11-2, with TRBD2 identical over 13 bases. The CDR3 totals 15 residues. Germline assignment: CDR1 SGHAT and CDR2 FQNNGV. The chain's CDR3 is CASSSLAGGSNEQSF. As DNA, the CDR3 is TGTGCCAGCAGCTCACTAGCGGGAGGGTCCAATGAGCAGTCCTTC.

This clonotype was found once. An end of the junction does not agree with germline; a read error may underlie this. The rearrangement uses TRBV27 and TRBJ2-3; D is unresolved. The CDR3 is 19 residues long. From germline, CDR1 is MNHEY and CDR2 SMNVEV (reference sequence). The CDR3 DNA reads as TGTGCCGGCAGTTCCACCACCCCCCGCAGGACCCTTAGCACAGATACGCAGTATTTT. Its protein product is CAGSSTTPRRTLSTDTQYF.

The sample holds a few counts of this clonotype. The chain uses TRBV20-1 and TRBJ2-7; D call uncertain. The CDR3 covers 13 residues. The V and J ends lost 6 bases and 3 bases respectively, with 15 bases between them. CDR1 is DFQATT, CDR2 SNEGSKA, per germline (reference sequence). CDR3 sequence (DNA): TGCAGTGCCCCCCGAGACGCTGGCTACGAGCAGTACTTC. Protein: CSAPRDAGYEQYF.

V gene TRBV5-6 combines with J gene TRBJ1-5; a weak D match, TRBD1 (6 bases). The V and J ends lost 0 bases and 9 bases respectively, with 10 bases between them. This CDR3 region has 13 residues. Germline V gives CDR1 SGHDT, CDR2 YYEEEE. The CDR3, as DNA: TGTGCCAGCAGCTTGGGTCAGGGGCCGCCCCAGCATTTT. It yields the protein CASSLGQGPPQHF. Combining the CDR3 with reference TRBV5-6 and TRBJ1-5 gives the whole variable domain DAGVTQSPTHLIKTRGQQVTLRCSPKSGHDTVSWYQQALGQGPQFIFQYYEEEERQRGNFPDRFSGHQFPNYSSELNVNALLLGDSALYLCASSLGQGPPQHFGDGTRLSIL.

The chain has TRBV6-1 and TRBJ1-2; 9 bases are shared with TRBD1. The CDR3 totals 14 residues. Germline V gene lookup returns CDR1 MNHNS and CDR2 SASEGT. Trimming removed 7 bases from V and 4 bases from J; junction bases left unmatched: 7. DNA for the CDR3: TGTGCCAGCAACACGGACAGGGGTTCCTATGGCTACACCTTC. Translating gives CASNTDRGSYGYTF.

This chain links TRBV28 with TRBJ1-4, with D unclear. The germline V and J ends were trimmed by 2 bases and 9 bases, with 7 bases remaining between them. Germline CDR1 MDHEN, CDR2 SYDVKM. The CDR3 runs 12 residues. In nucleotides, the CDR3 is TGTGCCAGCAGTTTAAGGAGGAAAAAACTGTTTTTT. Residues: CASSLRRKKLFF.

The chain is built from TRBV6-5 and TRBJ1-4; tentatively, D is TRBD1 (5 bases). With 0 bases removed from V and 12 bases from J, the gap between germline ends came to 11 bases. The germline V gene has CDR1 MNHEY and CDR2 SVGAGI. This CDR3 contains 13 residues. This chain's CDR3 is CASSYSMGGELFF. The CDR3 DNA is TGTGCCAGCAGTTACTCGATGGGGGGTGAACTGTTTTTT.

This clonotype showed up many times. In DNA form, the CDR3 reads TGCAGTGCTGCGGGACAGGGGCATGCAGATACGCAGTATTTT. As protein: CSAAGQGHADTQYF. This rearrangement joins TRBV20-1 to TRBJ2-3; 10 positions agree with TRBD1. The trim removed 5 bases at V and 4 bases at J, leaving 6 bases unmatched. Germline V gives CDR1 DFQATT, CDR2 SNEGSKA (reference sequence). The CDR3 has 14 residues.

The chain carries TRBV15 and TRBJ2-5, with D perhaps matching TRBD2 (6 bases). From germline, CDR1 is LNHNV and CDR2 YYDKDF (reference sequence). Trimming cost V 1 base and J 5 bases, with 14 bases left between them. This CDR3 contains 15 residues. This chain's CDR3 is CATSRVGGVRETQYF. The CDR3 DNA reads TGTGCCACCAGCAGAGTGGGCGGGGTGAGGGAGACCCAGTACTTC.

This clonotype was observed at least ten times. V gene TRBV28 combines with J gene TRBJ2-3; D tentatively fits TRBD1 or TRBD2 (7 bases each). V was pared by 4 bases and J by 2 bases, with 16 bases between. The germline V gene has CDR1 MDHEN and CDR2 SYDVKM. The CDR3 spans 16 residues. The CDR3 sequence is CASSSLGGGVTDTQYF. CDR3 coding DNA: TGTGCCAGCAGTTCCCTGGGAGGGGGCGTCACAGATACGCAGTATTTT. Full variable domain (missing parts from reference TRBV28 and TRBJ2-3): DVKVTQSSRYLVKRTGEKVFLECVQDMDHENMFWYRQDPGLGLRLIYFSYDVKMKEKGDIPEGYSVSREKKERFSLILESASTNQTSMYLCASSSLGGGVTDTQYFGPGTRLTVL.

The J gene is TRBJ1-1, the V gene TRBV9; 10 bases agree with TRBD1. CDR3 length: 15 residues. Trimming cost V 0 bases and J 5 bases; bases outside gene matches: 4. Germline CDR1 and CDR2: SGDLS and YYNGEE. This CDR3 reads CASSVGGTGDTEAFF. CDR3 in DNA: TGTGCCAGCAGCGTAGGGGGGACAGGGGATACTGAAGCTTTCTTT.

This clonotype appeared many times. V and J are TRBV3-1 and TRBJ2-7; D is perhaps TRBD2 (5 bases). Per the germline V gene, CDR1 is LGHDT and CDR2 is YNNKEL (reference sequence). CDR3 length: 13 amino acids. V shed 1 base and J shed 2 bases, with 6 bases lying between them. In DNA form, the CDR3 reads TGTGCCAGCAGCCAAGGAGCGGCCTACGAGCAGTACGTC. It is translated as CASSQGAAYEQYV.

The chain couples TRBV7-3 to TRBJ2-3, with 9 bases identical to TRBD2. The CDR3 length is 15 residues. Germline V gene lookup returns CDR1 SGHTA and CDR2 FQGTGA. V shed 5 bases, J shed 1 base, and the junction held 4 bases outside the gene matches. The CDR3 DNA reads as TGTGCCAGCAGCGAGTTAGCGGGGGGCACAGATACGCAGTATTTT. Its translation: CASSELAGGTDTQYF. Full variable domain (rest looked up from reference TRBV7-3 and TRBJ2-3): GAGVSQTPSNKVTEKGKYVELRCDPISGHTALYWYRQSLGQGPEFLIYFQGTGAADDSGLPNDRFFAVRPEGSVSTLKIQRTERGDSAVYLCASSELAGGTDTQYFGPGTRLTVL.